This T cell receptor (beta chain) was recorded in a study of shared clonotypes between healthy human individuals. Into CD45RA+ naive and CD45RA-negative memory subsets, the CD4+ cells were split. Note on this clone: A junction boundary mismatches the germline segment, possibly from a read error.

CDR3 size: 15 residues. Per germline, CDR1 SSHAT and CDR2 FNYEAQ (reference sequence). Only in-frame clones appear in the TCRdb table, and some are missing; sequencing was by immunoSEQ multiplex PCR. The profile shows 850,000 to 1,200,000 clones, about 77% of them singletons. The sequence was collected from a young man in good health. This chain connects TRBV7-7 to TRBJ2-1, with a tentative D call TRBD1 (6 bases). Input material: memory CD4+ T cells sorted from blood. The sample's subset: CD45RA-negative fraction. The CDR3 region is CASSPRGGIFNEQFF. The CDR3 nucleotides read TGTGCTAGCAGTCCTCGAGGGGGAATTTTCAATGAGCAGTTCTTC.